The 25 T cell receptor beta chains listed next were all sequenced from one sample in a study of response to subunit inactivated influenza vaccine. TCRdb fed the RT-PCR reads into MiXCR, producing one record per CDR3 protein. The sample carries roughly 710,000 distinct CDR3 sequences, 11% to 15% recorded once. This sample comprised PBMCs from blood, obtained 14 to 15 days before vaccination. These receptors all come from a man aged 50-59 years who received an inactivated influenza vaccine.

This chain links TRBV4-3 with TRBJ2-1; possible D gene TRBD2, 6 bases. The CDR3 extends over 17 amino acids. Per germline, CDR1 LGHNA and CDR2 YSLEER. Trimming cost V 4 bases and J 0 bases, with 16 bases left between them. CDR3 nucleotide sequence: TGCGCCAGCAGCCCGGAGGGGCCCGGAAGCTCCTACAATGAGCAGTTCTTC. Translation gives CASSPEGPGSSYNEQFF.

The chain recombines TRBV4-2 with TRBJ1-5; 9 bases map to TRBD1. Unmatched junction bases numbered 3, after V lost 0 bases and J lost 6 bases. The CDR3 runs 15 residues. Germline V gene sequence: CDR1 LGHNA, CDR2 YNFKEQ. The CDR3 DNA is TGTGCCAGCAGCCAAGATATACAGGGGGCTCAGCCCCAGCATTTT. Translating gives CASSQDIQGAQPQHF.

V usage is TRBV4-3 and J usage is TRBJ1-2; D not certain. Germline V gene lookup returns CDR1 LGHNA and CDR2 YSLEER. This CDR3 comprises 13 residues. Trimming stripped 0 bases from V and 7 bases from J, with 9 bases between. The CDR3 bases are TGCGCCAGCAGCCAAGATTGGGGTGGTGGCTACACCTTC. This gives the protein CASSQDWGGGYTF.

This clonotype was seen a handful of times. The genes are TRBV20-1 and TRBJ2-4, with D possibly matching TRBD2 (5 bases). Trimming shortened V by 5 bases and J by 9 bases, and 14 bases separated the two germline ends. Germline-derived CDR1 and CDR2 are DFQATT and SNEGSKA (reference sequence). The CDR3 is 12 amino acids. The chain's CDR3 is CSAGPRVGIQYF. As DNA, the CDR3 is TGCAGTGCTGGGCCGAGGGTGGGCATTCAGTACTTC.

This clonotype occurred a few times. The DNA for the CDR3 is TGTGCCAGCAGTTTCTGGGGAGAGAGCACAGATACGCAGTATTTT. As protein: CASSFWGESTDTQYF. This chain uses TRBV12-3 or TRBV12-4 with TRBJ2-3; TRBD2 is a possible D gene (5 bases). Trimming pared 3 bases from V and 0 bases from J, leaving 10 bases between. The CDR3 length is 15 residues.

This rearrangement joins TRBV12-2 to TRBJ2-3; the table's TRBD1 call for D was not verified on the DNA. TRBV12-2 is a recognized pseudogene. CDR3 length equals 17 residues. Here the CDR3 reads CASRLDLQGRGTDTQYF. CDR3 nucleotide sequence: TGTGCAAGTCGCCTAGACCTCCAAGGGAGAGGAACAGATACGCAGTATTTT.

The genes are TRBV11-2 and TRBJ2-1; D may be TRBD2 (6 bases). Germline V gives CDR1 SGHAT, CDR2 FQNNGV. Trimming removed 1 base at V and 15 bases at J, with 10 bases between. The CDR3 contains 11 residues. The CDR3 sequence: CASSLGGEWFF. CDR3 in DNA: TGTGCCAGCAGCTTAGGCGGGGAGTGGTTCTTC.

This clonotype was seen ten or more times. This chain connects TRBV30 to TRBJ2-3; TRBD2 aligns across 9 bases. The CDR3 extends over 17 amino acids. The germline CDR1 and CDR2 sequences are GTSNPN and SVGIG (reference sequence). V was pared by 0 bases and J by 4 bases, with 11 bases of the junction left unmatched. The CDR3 spells CAWSVVAGAPSADTQYF. CDR3 DNA: TGTGCCTGGAGTGTAGTAGCGGGGGCCCCATCCGCAGATACGCAGTATTTT. Full variable domain (missing parts from reference TRBV30 and TRBJ2-3): SQTIHQWPATLVQPVGSPLSLECTVEGTSNPNLYWYRQAAGRGLQLLFYSVGIGQISSEVPQNLSASRPQDRQFILSSKKLLLSDSGFYLCAWSVVAGAPSADTQYFGPGTRLTVL.

Ten or more counts support this clonotype. The V gene is TRBV5-1, the J gene TRBJ2-5, with D possibly being TRBD2 (6 bases). V was shortened by 0 bases and J by 5 bases, with 17 bases between the two germline ends. CDR1 and CDR2 from the germline V gene are SGHRS and YFSETQ. The length of the CDR3 is 16 residues. In DNA form, the CDR3 reads TGCGCCAGCAGCTTGGCCAAGGTTCGACTAGATGAGACCCAGTACTTC. Translating it yields CASSLAKVRLDETQYF.

V usage is TRBV20-1 and J usage is TRBJ2-5; a weak D match, TRBD2 (5 bases). Germline V lookup: CDR1 DFQATT, CDR2 SNEGSKA (reference sequence). Trimming stripped 1 base from V and 0 bases from J, with 6 bases between. This CDR3 is built from 13 residues. DNA for the CDR3: TGCAGTGCTAGAGGAGGGAACCAAGAGACCCAGTACTTC. Translating gives CSARGGNQETQYF.

Ten or more counts support this clonotype. The chain joins TRBV6-2 or TRBV6-3 to TRBJ2-6; 7 bases match TRBD1. The CDR3 contains 17 residues. In germline, CDR1 is MNHEY, CDR2 SVGEGT. V lost 6 bases and J lost 1; bases outside the gene matches: 9. The CDR3 reads CASSPRQGRSGANVLTF. The DNA of the CDR3 is TGTGCCAGCAGCCCTAGACAGGGTAGGTCTGGGGCCAACGTCCTGACTTTC.

This clonotype was seen many times. The chain recombines TRBV5-1 with TRBJ2-3; D not certain. There are 13 residues in the CDR3. V lost 3 bases to trimming and J lost 2 bases, with 7 bases between them. CDR1 is SGHRS and CDR2 is YFSETQ in the germline V gene. The CDR3 sequence is CASSSGPTDTQYF. The CDR3 DNA reads as TGCGCCAGCAGCTCCGGGCCCACAGATACGCAGTATTTT.

The J gene is TRBJ2-1, the V gene TRBV6-1; 13 nucleotides match TRBD2. Germline V gene sequence: CDR1 MNHNS, CDR2 SASEGT. The CDR3 spans 14 residues. After removal of 6 bases from V and 9 bases from J, the junction contained 5 bases not matched to a gene. CDR3 loop: CASRELAGGGEQFF. The CDR3 DNA reads TGTGCCAGCAGGGAACTAGCGGGAGGGGGTGAGCAGTTCTTC.

The chain uses TRBV6-2 or TRBV6-3 and TRBJ2-7; 11 positions agree with TRBD1. J was trimmed by 3 bases and V by 6 bases; bases with no gene match: 4. This CDR3 has 14 residues. Per the germline V gene, CDR1 is MNHEY and CDR2 is SVGEGT. The CDR3 protein is CASSRDRGFYEQYF. The CDR3 DNA sequence: TGTGCCAGCAGCCGGGACAGGGGGTTCTACGAGCAGTACTTC.

Regarding this clonotype: It may be a read error: a sequence one base away is much more abundant. This chain links TRBV10-3 with TRBJ2-7; tentatively, D is TRBD1 (6 bases). CDR3 length: 13 amino acids. V lost 6 bases, J lost 3 bases, and 12 bases lay in between. The germline V gene encodes CDR1 ENHRY and CDR2 SYGVKD. DNA for the CDR3: TGTGCCATCAGGAGTGACAGGATCTACGAGCAGTACTTC. Translating gives CAIRSDRIYEQYF.

This clonotype was seen a handful of times. The chain has TRBV5-6 and TRBJ2-2, with 7 bases aligning to TRBD1. The CDR3 is made up of 16 amino acids. After removal of 1 base from V and 5 bases from J, the junction contained 8 bases not matched to a gene. CDR1 is SGHDT, CDR2 YYEEEE, per germline. CDR3 region: CASSLMSGGRTGELFF. CDR3 in DNA: TGTGCCAGCAGCTTGATGTCAGGGGGTCGGACCGGGGAGCTGTTTTTT.

This clonotype showed up just a few times. For the CDR3, the DNA is TGTGCCAGCAGCCCAAGACAGGGGTACGATGGCTACACCTTC. Protein sequence: CASSPRQGYDGYTF. The rearrangement links TRBV7-9 to TRBJ1-2; 8 nucleotides align to TRBD1. V shed 5 bases and J 6 bases; nucleotides not matched to a gene: 8. The V gene's germline CDR1 is SEHNR and CDR2 FQNEAQ (reference sequence). The CDR3 length is 14 residues.

This clonotype has a handful of counts. V is TRBV12-3 or TRBV12-4 and J is TRBJ2-7; a weak D match, TRBD2 (5 bases). CDR3 size: 13 residues. V lost 2 bases and J 6 bases, leaving 11 bases between the germline ends. The CDR3 sequence: CASSLSLATEQYF. The DNA for the CDR3 is TGTGCCAGCAGTTTATCCCTAGCTACCGAGCAGTACTTC.

This clonotype was counted between two and nine times. In nucleotides, the CDR3 is TGTGCCACCAGTGATTCGGGACTACCCAGCTCCTACAATGAGCAGTTCTTC. Amino acids: CATSDSGLPSSYNEQFF. The chain has TRBV24-1 and TRBJ2-1; 7 nucleotides align to TRBD2. Per germline, CDR1 KGHDR and CDR2 SFDVKD. The V gene end was trimmed by 2 bases and the J gene end by 0 bases; junction bases not matched to a gene: 6. The CDR3 runs to 17 residues.

This clonotype was recorded at least ten times. This sequence joins TRBV5-1 and TRBJ2-7; D call uncertain. This CDR3 region has 12 residues. V was pared by 1 base and J by 3 bases, with 5 bases between. Germline V lookup: CDR1 SGHRS, CDR2 YFSETQ. CDR3 DNA: TGCGCCAGCAGCTTGATCGGCTACGAGCAGTACTTC. It specifies CASSLIGYEQYF.

The rearrangement joins TRBV5-1 to TRBJ2-2, with D uncertain. Germline V gives CDR1 SGHRS, CDR2 YFSETQ. This CDR3 is built from 14 residues. V was shortened by 1 base and J by 6 bases, with 10 bases between the two germline ends. The chain's CDR3 is CASSLIADAGELFF. In nucleotides, the CDR3 is TGCGCCAGCAGCTTGATCGCGGATGCCGGGGAGCTGTTTTTT.

This clonotype occurred a few times. CDR3 in DNA: TGTGCCAGCAGTTCCACGAACCTTCTCGGGACTAGATCCTACGAGCAGTACTTC. Protein sequence: CASSSTNLLGTRSYEQYF. The J gene is TRBJ2-7, the V gene TRBV6-2 or TRBV6-3; 8 bases are shared with TRBD2. The CDR3 is made up of 18 amino acids. V lost 4 bases, J lost 1 base, and 15 bases stayed unmatched. Germline values: CDR1 MNHEY, CDR2 SVGEGT.

This clonotype showed up just a few times. The chain carries TRBV27 and TRBJ2-7; TRBD1 aligns across 11 bases. CDR3 size: 14 residues. Germline CDR1 is MNHEY and CDR2 is SMNVEV (reference sequence). The J segment lost 3 bases and the V segment lost 10 bases, leaving 8 bases of the junction unmatched. This CDR3 reads CATSRDRGNYEQYF. CDR3 coding DNA: TGTGCCACCTCCCGGGACAGGGGGAACTACGAGCAGTACTTC.

The chain links TRBV6-6 to TRBJ2-5; D gene uncertain. Trimming cost V 0 bases and J 5 bases, with 7 bases left between them. The CDR3 extends over 13 amino acids. The germline gives CDR1 MNHNY, CDR2 SVGAGI (reference sequence). The CDR3 DNA follows: TGTGCCAGCAGTTACTCTTCTCGGGAGACCCAGTACTTC. Its protein product is CASSYSSRETQYF.

V is TRBV27 and J is TRBJ2-1, with 7 bases fitting TRBD2. V trimming: 2 bases; J trimming: 4 bases; junction bases outside the gene matches: 5. Looked up from germline, CDR1 is MNHEY and CDR2 is SMNVEV (reference sequence). CDR3 length equals 15 residues. The CDR3 sequence: CASSLLAETYNEQFF. CDR3 nucleotide sequence: TGTGCCAGCAGTTTACTAGCGGAGACTTACAATGAGCAGTTCTTC.